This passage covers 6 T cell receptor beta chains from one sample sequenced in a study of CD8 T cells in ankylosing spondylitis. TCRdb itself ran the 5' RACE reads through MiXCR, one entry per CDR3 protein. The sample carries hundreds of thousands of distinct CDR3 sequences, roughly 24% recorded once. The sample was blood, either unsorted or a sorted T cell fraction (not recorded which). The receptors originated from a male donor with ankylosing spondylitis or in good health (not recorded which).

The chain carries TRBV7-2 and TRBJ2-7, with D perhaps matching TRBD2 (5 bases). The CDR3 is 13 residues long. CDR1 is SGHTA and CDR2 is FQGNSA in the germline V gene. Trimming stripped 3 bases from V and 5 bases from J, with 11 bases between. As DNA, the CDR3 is TGTGCCAGCAGCTTTGCTAGCCTGGACGAGCAGTACTTC. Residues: CASSFASLDEQYF.

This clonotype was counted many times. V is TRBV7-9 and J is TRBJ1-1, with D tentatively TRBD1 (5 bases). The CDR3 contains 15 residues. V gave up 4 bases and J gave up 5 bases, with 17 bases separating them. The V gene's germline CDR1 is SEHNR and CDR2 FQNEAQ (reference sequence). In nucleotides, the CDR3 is TGTGCCAGCAGCTCGTCCTTGGGGCCGGGGACTGAAGCTTTCTTT. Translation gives CASSSSLGPGTEAFF.

In nucleotides, the CDR3 is TGTGCCAGCAGCCAAGTTCGGGGCCAGCAGCAGTTCTTC. Encoded protein: CASSQVRGQQQFF. The gene calls are TRBV4-2 and TRBJ2-1; D is perhaps TRBD1 or TRBD2 (5 bases each). Trimming removed 1 base at V and 11 bases at J, with 12 bases between. Germline V gives CDR1 LGHNA, CDR2 YNFKEQ. The CDR3 runs to 13 residues.

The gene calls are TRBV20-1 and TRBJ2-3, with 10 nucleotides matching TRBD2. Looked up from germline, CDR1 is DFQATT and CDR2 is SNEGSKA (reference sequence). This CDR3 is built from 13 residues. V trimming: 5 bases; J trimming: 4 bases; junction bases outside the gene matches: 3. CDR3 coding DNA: TGCAGTGCTGTAGCGGGAGGCGCAGATACGCAGTATTTT. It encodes CSAVAGGADTQYF.

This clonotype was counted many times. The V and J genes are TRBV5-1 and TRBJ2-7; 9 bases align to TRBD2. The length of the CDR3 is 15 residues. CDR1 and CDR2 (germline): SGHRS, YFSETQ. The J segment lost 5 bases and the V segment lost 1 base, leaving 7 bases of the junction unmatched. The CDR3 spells CASSLSVAGDNEQYF. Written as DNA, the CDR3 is TGCGCCAGCAGCTTGTCGGTAGCGGGAGACAACGAGCAGTACTTC.

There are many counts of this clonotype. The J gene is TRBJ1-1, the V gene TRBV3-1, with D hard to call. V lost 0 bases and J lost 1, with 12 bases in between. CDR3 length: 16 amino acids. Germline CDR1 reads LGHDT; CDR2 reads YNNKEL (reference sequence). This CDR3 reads CASSQDSTRGNTEAFF. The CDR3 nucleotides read TGTGCCAGCAGCCAAGATTCGACACGAGGGAACACTGAAGCTTTCTTT.